The next 16 T cell receptor beta chains were all read from a single sample in a study of persistence of HIV-infected CD4 T cells. Overlapping HIV-1 Gag 15-mer peptides at about 1 ug per peptide per mL were used. CD40L-negative CD69-negative CD45RO-high memory CD4+ T cells were sorted as populations depleted of antigen-responding cells. These receptors' targets are unknown. Sequencing used immunoSEQ version 4 in survey mode. Profiling relied on immunoSEQ multiplex PCR, and the TCRdb table lists in-frame clones only, not all of them. This table has roughly 35,000 clones, more than 75% appearing once. The sequenced sample was cultured CD4+ T cells from PBMCs, obtained from a patient who received antiretroviral therapy. The receptors derive from an adult with HIV. The donor label of this sample is uncertain.

This clone was seen just once. The rearrangement uses TRBV19 and TRBJ2-2, with a weak D call TRBD2 (6 bases). CDR3 length equals 14 residues. V lost 6 bases, J lost 3 bases, and 11 bases lay in between. Germline V lookup: CDR1 LNHDA, CDR2 SQIVND (reference sequence). The DNA for the CDR3 is TGTGCCAGTAGACTAGCAAGGGACACCGGGGAGCTGTTTTTT. It encodes CASRLARDTGELFF. Full variable domain (outside the CDR3, taken from reference TRBV19 and TRBJ2-2): DGGITQSPKYLFRKEGQNVTLSCEQNLNHDAMYWYRQDPGQGLRLIYYSQIVNDFQKGDIAEGYSVSREKKESFPLTVTSAQKNPTAFYLCASRLARDTGELFFGEGSRLTVL.

This chain connects TRBV7-3 to TRBJ2-3, with D perhaps assigned TRBD1 or TRBD2 (5 bases each). The CDR3 totals 15 residues. V lost 1 base to trimming and J lost 0 bases, with 8 bases between them. Germline V gene lookup returns CDR1 SGHTA and CDR2 FQGTGA. In DNA form, the CDR3 reads TGTGCCAGCAGCTTAAGGGGGTACAGCACAGATACGCAGTATTTT. Protein product: CASSLRGYSTDTQYF.

The chain has TRBV20-1 and TRBJ2-1, with D possibly TRBD2 on 6 matching bases. V gave up 3 bases and J gave up 1 base, with 13 bases separating them. The germline V gene has CDR1 DFQATT and CDR2 SNEGSKA (reference sequence). This CDR3 has 15 residues. The CDR3: CSASYWGESYNEQFF. The CDR3 DNA reads TGCAGTGCTAGTTATTGGGGGGAATCCTACAATGAGCAGTTCTTC.

CDR3 sequence reads: CASSFTTGGFSPLHF. The CDR3 coding sequence is TGCGCCAGCAGCTTTACGACAGGGGGCTTTTCACCCCTCCACTTT. V usage is TRBV5-1 and J usage is TRBJ1-6; 10 bases match TRBD1. This CDR3 has 15 amino acids. J lost 9 bases, V lost 2 bases, and 5 bases had no gene match. In germline, CDR1 is SGHRS, CDR2 YFSETQ.

This clone was counted a single time. The chain is built from TRBV5-1 and TRBJ2-7; D possibly corresponds to TRBD1 (5 bases). Germline V gene data show CDR1 as SGHRS and CDR2 as YFSETQ. Deletions cut 2 bases from V and 7 bases from J, with 22 bases between. The CDR3 is 16 residues long. The CDR3 protein is CASSFSTAGNMVEQYF. For the CDR3, the DNA is TGCGCCAGCAGCTTCTCTACGGCAGGGAATATGGTAGAGCAGTACTTC.

This clone showed up just a few times. The chain has TRBV18 and TRBJ1-1; a possible D gene is TRBD1 (6 bases). This CDR3 contains 14 residues. Germline loops: CDR1 KGHSH, CDR2 LQKENI. Trimming left V 1 base short and J 8 bases short, with 14 bases between. CDR3 loop: CASSPLGGTGEAFF. CDR3 nucleotides: TGTGCCAGCTCACCACTCGGGGGCACAGGAGAAGCTTTCTTT. Full variable domain (outside the CDR3, taken from reference TRBV18 and TRBJ1-1): NAGVMQNPRHLVRRRGQEARLRCSPMKGHSHVYWYRQLPEEGLKFMVYLQKENIIDESGMPKERFSAEFPKEGPSILRIQQVVRGDSAAYFCASSPLGGTGEAFFGQGTRLTVV.

V and J are TRBV3-1 (or the pseudogene TRBV3-2) and TRBJ2-3; 14 bases fit TRBD2. The germline V gene has CDR1 LGHDT and CDR2 YNNKEL (reference sequence). V shed 4 bases, J shed 0 bases, and the junction held 3 bases outside the gene matches. The CDR3 length is 17 residues. The CDR3 DNA reads as TGTGCCAGCAGCCTTCGGACTAGCGGGGGGAGCACAGATACGCAGTATTTT. Its protein product is CASSLRTSGGSTDTQYF.

The chain has TRBV9 and TRBJ2-3, with 7 bases aligning to TRBD2. CDR1 is SGDLS and CDR2 is YYNGEE in the germline V gene. Trimming at V came to 0 bases and at J to 1 base, leaving 5 bases not matched to a gene. There are 16 residues in the CDR3. The CDR3 sequence: CASSVEGRGGTDTQYF. CDR3 sequence (DNA): TGTGCCAGCAGCGTAGAGGGCCGGGGGGGCACAGATACGCAGTATTTT.

The chain links TRBV4-1 to TRBJ2-3; 7 positions match TRBD1. Germline CDR1 and CDR2: MGHRA and YSYEKL. The CDR3 spans 19 residues. The V gene end was trimmed by 0 bases and the J gene end by 0 bases; junction bases not matched to a gene: 12. CDR3 loop: CASSQDYFKGTASTDTQYF. Here the CDR3 DNA reads TGCGCCAGCAGCCAAGATTATTTCAAGGGGACAGCGAGCACAGATACGCAGTATTTT.

The chain combines TRBV4-1 with TRBJ2-2; no reliable D call. This CDR3 has 16 residues. The V and J ends lost 4 bases and 3 bases respectively, with 15 bases between them. Germline values: CDR1 MGHRA, CDR2 YSYEKL. CDR3 nucleotides: TGCGCCAGCAGCCTGGTTGTAACGTCGTACACCGGGGAGCTGTTTTTT. Its translation is CASSLVVTSYTGELFF.

V usage is TRBV2 and J usage is TRBJ2-5; tentative D call: TRBD1 (5 bases). CDR3 size: 11 residues. The germline gives CDR1 SNHLY, CDR2 FYNNEI. Deletions cut 7 bases from V and 10 bases from J, with 13 bases between. CDR3 amino acids: CASTGRTSQYF. In DNA form, the CDR3 reads TGTGCCAGCACTGGTCGGACAAGCCAGTACTTC.

J is TRBJ2-3 and V is TRBV1; no DNA check was done on the table's D call, TRBD1. TRBV1 is deemed a pseudogene. CDR3 length: 14 amino acids. This chain's CDR3 is CTSSQGAGTDTQYF. The CDR3 region has the DNA TGCACCAGCAGCCAAGGCGCAGGAACAGATACGCAGTATTTT.

This chain links TRBV4-1 with TRBJ1-1; 7 bases match TRBD1. In germline, CDR1 is MGHRA, CDR2 YSYEKL. The ends lost 1 base at V and 0 bases at J; junction bases unmatched: 2. The CDR3 is made up of 15 amino acids. CDR3 region: CASSQGTGMNTEAFF. The CDR3 coding sequence is TGCGCCAGCAGCCAAGGGACAGGCATGAACACTGAAGCTTTCTTT.

This chain uses TRBV7-9 with TRBJ2-6, with D tentatively TRBD2 (5 bases). Germline V gene data show CDR1 as SEHNR and CDR2 as FQNEAQ (reference sequence). The CDR3 contains 18 residues. V dropped 2 bases and J dropped 0 bases, with 14 bases sitting between them. The CDR3 nucleotides are TGTGCCAGCAGCTTACGGCGCAGCGGAGACTCTGGGGCCAACGTCCTGACTTTC. It encodes CASSLRRSGDSGANVLTF.

J is TRBJ2-3 and V is TRBV7-6; 7 bases map to TRBD2. This CDR3 has 16 residues. The junction had 11 bases not matched to a gene; V was cut back by 4 bases and J by 4 bases. CDR1 is SGHVS and CDR2 is FNYEAQ in the germline V gene. This CDR3 is CASSSGGRGKADTQYF. CDR3 in DNA: TGTGCCAGCAGCTCAGGAGGGCGGGGGAAGGCAGATACGCAGTATTTT.

The CDR3 reads CASSPLGGPQLSNTEAFF. The CDR3 bases are TGTGCCAGCTCGCCTCTAGGAGGGCCCCAACTTTCGAACACTGAAGCTTTCTTT. This sequence joins TRBV18 and TRBJ1-1; D unresolved. V was shortened by 6 bases and J by 1 base, with 24 bases between the two germline ends. Germline CDR1 is KGHSH and CDR2 is LQKENI. The CDR3 length is 18 residues.